This T cell receptor (beta chain) was observed in a study of blood T cell repertoires in COVID-19. Study details: Samples taken during acute and convalescent COVID-19 were collected in the United States, Italy and Spain.

The CDR3 contains 15 residues. Trimming at V came to 3 bases and at J to 4 bases, leaving 7 bases not matched to a gene. Germline V gives CDR1 SGHTA, CDR2 FQGNSA. In the original processing: Amplification with reference gene primers provided the estimates of nucleated cell counts. Sequencing used immunoSEQ multiplex PCR; TCRdb keeps in-frame clones, though not all of them. The V and J calls and clone size are taken from that table; D and trimming were inferred from the DNA. The sample lists tens of thousands of clones, 85% occurring once. Sample: peripheral blood. The V gene is TRBV7-2, the J gene TRBJ2-3; the match to TRBD2 covers 7 bases. The TCR sequence derives from a man between 70 and 80 years old with acute or convalescent COVID-19. The CDR3 spells CASSLGGGVADTQYF. The CDR3 nucleotides are TGTGCCAGCAGCTTGGGCGGGGGAGTTGCAGATACGCAGTATTTT.